Listed below are T cell receptor beta chains from one sample, sequenced in a study of identical twins. TCRdb used MiXCR to reprocess the 5' RACE reads, holding one entry per CDR3 protein. The profile shows roughly 540,000 distinct CDR3 sequences, 22% of them singletons. This same sample was also taken into another study, of T cells expressing NK-cell markers.

The specimen was CD4+ T cells sorted from blood. The receptor set was obtained from a woman younger than 35 in good health. The CDR3 runs from the conserved cysteine through the conserved F or W. Clone size is shown for a subset of rows, as once, few, many or a class of expanded clone.

length	size	V	J	CDR3
16	.	TRBV10-3	TRBJ2-3	CAISGRHSGSTDTQYF
15	.	TRBV7-9	TRBJ2-3	CASSSGTGPLDTQYF
12	many	TRBV10-3	TRBJ2-7	CATSGRTYEQYF
13	.	TRBV29-1	TRBJ2-3	CSVERTPSDTQYF
14	.	TRBV5-8	TRBJ2-5	CASSLRDFQETQYF
16	.	TRBV14	TRBJ2-1	CASSRFLAGAGNEQFF
13	.	TRBV29-1	TRBJ1-2	CSVRGQGPGGYTF
19	.	TRBV12-3/TRBV12-4	TRBJ2-3	CASSPKVTGTSGSTDTQYF
14	.	TRBV5-1	TRBJ2-3	CASSSGQAGDTQYF
16	.	TRBV6-5	TRBJ2-2	CASSSLGTGNTGELFF
14	few	TRBV12-3/TRBV12-4	TRBJ1-5	CASANGATNQPQHF
15	few	TRBV12-3/TRBV12-4	TRBJ1-2	CASSPDRGPYYGYTF
14	few	TRBV18	TRBJ2-5	CATSLGEPRETQYF
16	once	TRBV7-9	TRBJ1-1	CASSLYGRIMNTEAFF
20	few	TRBV5-6	TRBJ1-1	CASSHSGQGPTYLMNTEAFF
14	few	TRBV7-9	TRBJ2-5	CASSFSGFGETQYF
13	many	TRBV7-2	TRBJ1-5	CASSSQQDQPQHF
15	.	TRBV7-9	TRBJ2-6	CASSDPLSGANVLTF
15	.	TRBV9	TRBJ1-2	CASSSRGEQGRGYTF
15	few	TRBV7-3	TRBJ2-4	CASSLYPRGGNIQYF
14	few	TRBV28	TRBJ1-1	CASSQMISGREAFF
15	.	TRBV5-1	TRBJ2-3	CASSWDRVDTDTQYF
12	.	TRBV29-1	TRBJ2-1	CSAGTYDNEQFF
13	.	TRBV12-3/TRBV12-4	TRBJ1-1	CASSLWDGREAFF
13	.	TRBV3-1	TRBJ2-1	CASSQDLGGKQFF
13	few	TRBV6-6	TRBJ2-7	CASSSASGYEQYF
15	many	TRBV7-9	TRBJ2-7	CASSLSGISSYEQYF
14	.	TRBV4-2	TRBJ2-1	CASSQRTEYNEQFF
13	.	TRBV3-1	TRBJ1-1	CASSQGGILGAFF
15	.	TRBV5-1	TRBJ2-1	CASSLPDGHLNEQFF
13	many	TRBV12-3/TRBV12-4	TRBJ2-5	CASSLLAGETQYF
13	.	TRBV2	TRBJ1-5	CASSIARSSPQHF
15	.	TRBV11-2	TRBJ2-1	CASSLTAGVRNEQFF
14	.	TRBV20-1	TRBJ2-1	CSARGSAGYNEQFF
13	.	TRBV2	TRBJ2-5	CASSEVGEETQYF
13	many	TRBV12-3/TRBV12-4	TRBJ2-7	CASSSGLSYEQYF
15	.	TRBV5-1	TRBJ2-3	CASSFSPSGTDTQYF
14	.	TRBV20-1	TRBJ1-2	CSAKSSRYNYGYTF
14	.	TRBV9	TRBJ2-5	CASSVDPLQETQYF
14	.	TRBV13	TRBJ1-1	CASSSGDRNTEAFF
17	.	TRBV5-1	TRBJ2-2	CASSPRDRGFGTGELFF
15	few	TRBV2	TRBJ2-7	CASNGGRRNSYEQYF
15	.	TRBV7-9	TRBJ2-1	CASSLGRDRSNEQFF
16	.	TRBV6-1	TRBJ2-1	CASTEYTSGRANEQFF
11	once	TRBV20-1	TRBJ2-7	CSASLEREQYF
14	once	TRBV10-2	TRBJ2-7	CASSEGRLENEQYF
11	many	TRBV6-6	TRBJ1-4	CASSFSEKLFF
12	.	TRBV11-2	TRBJ1-2	CASSHPVGGYTF
18	few	TRBV6-2/TRBV6-3	TRBJ1-1	CASSYTRTGGEWNTEAFF
14	.	TRBV10-2	TRBJ1-5	CASSPGQGWQPQHF
14	.	TRBV6-2/TRBV6-3	TRBJ2-7	CASSYDRGSYEQYF
14	many	TRBV6-5	TRBJ1-1	CASSNSRDYTEAFF
15	.	TRBV7-9	TRBJ1-1	CASSVRTGVVTEAFF
12	.	TRBV12-3/TRBV12-4	TRBJ2-1	CASSLSRVEQFF
15	.	TRBV30	TRBJ2-1	CAWSVGTSGSNEQFF
15	.	TRBV5-1	TRBJ2-3	CASSHGQAAGDTQYF